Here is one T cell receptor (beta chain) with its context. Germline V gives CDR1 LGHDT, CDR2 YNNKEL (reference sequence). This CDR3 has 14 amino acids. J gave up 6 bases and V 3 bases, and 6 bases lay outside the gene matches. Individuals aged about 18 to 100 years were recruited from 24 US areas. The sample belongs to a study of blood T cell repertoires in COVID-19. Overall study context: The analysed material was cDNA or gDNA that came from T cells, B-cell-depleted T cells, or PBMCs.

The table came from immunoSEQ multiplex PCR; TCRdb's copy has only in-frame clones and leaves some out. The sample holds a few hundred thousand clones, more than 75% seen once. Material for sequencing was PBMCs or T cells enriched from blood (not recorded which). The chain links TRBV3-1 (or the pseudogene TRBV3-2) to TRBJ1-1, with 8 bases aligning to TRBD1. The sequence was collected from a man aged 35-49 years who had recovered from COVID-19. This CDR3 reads CASSHGTQGAEAFF. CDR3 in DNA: TGTGCCAGCAGCCACGGTACACAGGGGGCTGAAGCTTTCTTT.